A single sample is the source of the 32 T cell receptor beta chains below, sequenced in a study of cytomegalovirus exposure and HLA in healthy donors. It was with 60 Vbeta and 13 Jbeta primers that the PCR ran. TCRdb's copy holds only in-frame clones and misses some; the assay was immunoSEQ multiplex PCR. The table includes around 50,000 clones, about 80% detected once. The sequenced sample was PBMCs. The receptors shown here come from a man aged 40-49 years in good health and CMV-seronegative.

The CDR3 protein is CASSFWEGTFSPLHF. CDR3 nucleotides: TGTGCCAGCAGTTTTTGGGAGGGGACATTTTCACCCCTCCACTTT. The genes are TRBV27 and TRBJ1-6; a weak D match, TRBD1 (6 bases). CDR1 MNHEY and CDR2 SMNVEV come from the germline V gene (reference sequence). CDR3 length: 15 amino acids. V was clipped by 3 bases and J by 9 bases, with 15 bases between them.

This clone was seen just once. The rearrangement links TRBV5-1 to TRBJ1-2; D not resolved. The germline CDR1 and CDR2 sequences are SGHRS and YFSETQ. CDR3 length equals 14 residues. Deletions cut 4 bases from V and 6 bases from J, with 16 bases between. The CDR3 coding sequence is TGCGCCAGCAGCCCAAAGACGGGGTGGGATGGCTACACCTTC. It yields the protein CASSPKTGWDGYTF.

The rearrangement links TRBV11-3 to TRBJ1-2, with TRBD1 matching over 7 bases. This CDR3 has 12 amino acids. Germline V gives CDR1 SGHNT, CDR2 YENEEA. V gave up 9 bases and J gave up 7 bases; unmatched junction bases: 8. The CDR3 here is CASSTGSGGYTF. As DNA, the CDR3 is TGTGCCAGTTCGACAGGGTCAGGTGGCTACACCTTC.

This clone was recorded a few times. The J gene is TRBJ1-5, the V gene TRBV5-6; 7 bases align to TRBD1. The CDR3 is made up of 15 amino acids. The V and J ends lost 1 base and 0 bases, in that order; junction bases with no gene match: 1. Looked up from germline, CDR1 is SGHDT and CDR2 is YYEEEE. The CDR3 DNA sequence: TGTGCCAGCAGCTTGAGGGGGCCTAGCAATCAGCCCCAGCATTTT. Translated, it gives CASSLRGPSNQPQHF.

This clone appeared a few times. The CDR3 sequence: CASSPLTGDDYEQYF. The CDR3 DNA is TGTGCCAGCAGCCCCCTTACAGGGGACGACTACGAGCAGTACTTC. The chain has TRBV11-3 and TRBJ2-7, with 7 bases lining up with TRBD1. The CDR3 is 15 residues long. V shed 5 bases and J 3 bases; nucleotides not matched to a gene: 10. Germline CDR1 is SGHNT and CDR2 is YENEEA.

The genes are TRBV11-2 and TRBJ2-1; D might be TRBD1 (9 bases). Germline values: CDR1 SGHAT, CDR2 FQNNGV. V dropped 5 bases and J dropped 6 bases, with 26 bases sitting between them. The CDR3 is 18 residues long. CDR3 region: CASSARFSGTGRANEQFF. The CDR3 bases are TGTGCCAGCAGCGCCCGATTTAGCGGGACAGGGAGGGCCAATGAGCAGTTCTTC.

CDR3 bases: TGCGCCAGCACTCGGTCTGGTACCGGGGAGCTGTTTTTT. Translated: CASTRSGTGELFF. V is TRBV4-3 and J is TRBJ2-2; D gene ambiguous. From germline, CDR1 is LGHNA and CDR2 YSLEER. V gave up 7 bases and J gave up 5 bases, with 11 bases separating them. This CDR3 contains 13 residues.

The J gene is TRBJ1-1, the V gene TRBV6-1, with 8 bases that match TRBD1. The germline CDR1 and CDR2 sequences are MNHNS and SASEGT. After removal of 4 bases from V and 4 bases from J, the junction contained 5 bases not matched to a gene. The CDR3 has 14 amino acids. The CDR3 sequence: CASSADRVGTEAFF. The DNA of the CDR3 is TGTGCCAGCAGTGCGGACAGGGTTGGCACTGAAGCTTTCTTT.

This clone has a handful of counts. CDR3 DNA: TGTGCCAGCAGCTTACGGACAGGGTGGAACACTGAAGCTTTCTTT. Translating it yields CASSLRTGWNTEAFF. The genes are TRBV5-6 and TRBJ1-1; the match to TRBD1 covers 8 bases. The V and J ends lost 2 bases and 1 base, in that order; junction bases with no gene match: 4. The CDR3 extends over 15 amino acids. Germline V gene data show CDR1 as SGHDT and CDR2 as YYEEEE.

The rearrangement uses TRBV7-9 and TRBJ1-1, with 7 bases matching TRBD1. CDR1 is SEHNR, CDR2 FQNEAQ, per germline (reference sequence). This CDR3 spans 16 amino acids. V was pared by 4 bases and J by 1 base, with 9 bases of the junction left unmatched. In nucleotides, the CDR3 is TGTGCCAGCAGCTCTCAGGGGGGCCTCGGGAACACTGAAGCTTTCTTT. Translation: CASSSQGGLGNTEAFF.

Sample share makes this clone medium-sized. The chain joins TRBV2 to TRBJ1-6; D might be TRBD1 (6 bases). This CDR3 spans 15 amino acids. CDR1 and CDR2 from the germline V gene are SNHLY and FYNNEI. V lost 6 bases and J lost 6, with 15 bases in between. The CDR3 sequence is CASRYTGIGNSPLHF. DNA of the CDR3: TGTGCCAGCAGATATACAGGGATAGGTAATTCACCCCTCCACTTT. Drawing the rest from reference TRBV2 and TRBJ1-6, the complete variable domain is EPEVTQTPSHQVTQMGQEVILRCVPISNHLYFYWYRQILGQKVEFLVSFYNNEISEKSEIFDDQFSVERPDGSNFTLKIRSTKLEDSAMYFCASRYTGIGNSPLHFGNGTRLTVT.

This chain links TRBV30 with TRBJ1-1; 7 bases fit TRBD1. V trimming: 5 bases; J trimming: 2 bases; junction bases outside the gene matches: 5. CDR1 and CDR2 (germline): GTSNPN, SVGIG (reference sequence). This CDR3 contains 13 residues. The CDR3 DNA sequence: TGTGCCTGGGCTGGGACAGCTAACACTGAAGCTTTCTTT. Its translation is CAWAGTANTEAFF.

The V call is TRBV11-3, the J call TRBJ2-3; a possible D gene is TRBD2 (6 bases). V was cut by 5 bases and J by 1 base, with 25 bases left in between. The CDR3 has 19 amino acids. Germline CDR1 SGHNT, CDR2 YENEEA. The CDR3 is CASSPDPPGRPFGTDTQYF. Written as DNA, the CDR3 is TGTGCCAGCAGCCCCGACCCCCCGGGGAGGCCCTTTGGCACAGATACGCAGTATTTT.

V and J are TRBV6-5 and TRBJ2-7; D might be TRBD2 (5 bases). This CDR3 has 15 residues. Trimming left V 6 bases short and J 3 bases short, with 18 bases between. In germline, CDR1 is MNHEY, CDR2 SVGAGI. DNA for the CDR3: TGTGCCAGCAGCCCCCTGGAGGTGTTGGGCTACGAGCAGTACTTC. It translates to CASSPLEVLGYEQYF.

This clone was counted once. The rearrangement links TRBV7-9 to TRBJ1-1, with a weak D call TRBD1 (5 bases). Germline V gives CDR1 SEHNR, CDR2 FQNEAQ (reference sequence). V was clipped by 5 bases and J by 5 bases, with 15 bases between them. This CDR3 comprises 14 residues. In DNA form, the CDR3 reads TGTGCCAGCAGCCCCGTGCAGGGATGGACTGAAGCTTTCTTT. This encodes CASSPVQGWTEAFF.

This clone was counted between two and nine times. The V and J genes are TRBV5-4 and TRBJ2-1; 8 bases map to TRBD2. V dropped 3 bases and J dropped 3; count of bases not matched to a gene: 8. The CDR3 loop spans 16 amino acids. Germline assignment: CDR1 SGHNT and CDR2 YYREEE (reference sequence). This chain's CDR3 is CASSWGLVAGYNEQFF. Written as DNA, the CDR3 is TGTGCCAGCAGCTGGGGACTAGTCGCGGGCTACAATGAGCAGTTCTTC.

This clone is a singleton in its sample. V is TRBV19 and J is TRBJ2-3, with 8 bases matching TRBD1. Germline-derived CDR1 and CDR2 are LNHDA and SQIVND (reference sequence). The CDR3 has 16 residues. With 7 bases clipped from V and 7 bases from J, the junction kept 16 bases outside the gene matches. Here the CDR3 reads CASTKRGTGGLNTQYF. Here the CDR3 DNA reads TGTGCCAGTACCAAACGGGGAACAGGGGGGTTGAATACGCAGTATTTT. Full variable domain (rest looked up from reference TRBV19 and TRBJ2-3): DGGITQSPKYLFRKEGQNVTLSCEQNLNHDAMYWYRQDPGQGLRLIYYSQIVNDFQKGDIAEGYSVSREKKESFPLTVTSAQKNPTAFYLCASTKRGTGGLNTQYFGPGTRLTVL.

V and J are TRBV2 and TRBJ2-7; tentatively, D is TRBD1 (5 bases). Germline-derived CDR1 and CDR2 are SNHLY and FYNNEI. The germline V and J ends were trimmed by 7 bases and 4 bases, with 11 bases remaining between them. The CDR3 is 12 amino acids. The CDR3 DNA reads TGTGCCAGCAATAAGGGGCTATACGAGCAGTACGTC. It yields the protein CASNKGLYEQYV.

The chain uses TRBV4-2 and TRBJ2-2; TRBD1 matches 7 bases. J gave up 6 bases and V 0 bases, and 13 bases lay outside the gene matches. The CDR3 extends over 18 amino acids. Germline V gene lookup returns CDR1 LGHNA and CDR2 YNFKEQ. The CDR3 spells CASSQEIIGGAYAGELFF. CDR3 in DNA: TGTGCCAGCAGCCAAGAAATTATAGGGGGCGCGTACGCCGGGGAGCTGTTTTTT.

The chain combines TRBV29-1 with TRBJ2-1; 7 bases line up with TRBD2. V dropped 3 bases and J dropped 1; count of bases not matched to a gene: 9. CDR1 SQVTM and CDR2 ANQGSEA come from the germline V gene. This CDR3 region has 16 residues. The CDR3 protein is CSVEDPGLQSYNEQFF. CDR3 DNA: TGCAGCGTTGAGGATCCGGGACTACAGTCCTACAATGAGCAGTTCTTC.

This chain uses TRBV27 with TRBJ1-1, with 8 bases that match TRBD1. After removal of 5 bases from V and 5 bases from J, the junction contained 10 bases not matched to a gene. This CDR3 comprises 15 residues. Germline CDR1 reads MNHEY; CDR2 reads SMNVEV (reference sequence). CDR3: CASSLRTGMGTEAFF. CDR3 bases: TGTGCCAGCAGTCTGAGGACAGGGATGGGAACTGAAGCTTTCTTT.

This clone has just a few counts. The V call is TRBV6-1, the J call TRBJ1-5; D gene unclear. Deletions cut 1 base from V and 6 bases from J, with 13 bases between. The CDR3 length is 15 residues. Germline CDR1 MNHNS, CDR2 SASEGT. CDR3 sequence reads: CASSEGGGRVQPQHF. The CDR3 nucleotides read TGTGCCAGCAGTGAAGGAGGAGGGAGGGTTCAGCCCCAGCATTTT.

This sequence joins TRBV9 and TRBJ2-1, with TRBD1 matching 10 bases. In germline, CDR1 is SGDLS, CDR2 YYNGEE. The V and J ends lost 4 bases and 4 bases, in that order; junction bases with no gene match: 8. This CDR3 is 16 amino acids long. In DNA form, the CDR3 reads TGTGCCAGCAGCCCCGGATGGGACAGGGGATACAATGAGCAGTTCTTC. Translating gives CASSPGWDRGYNEQFF.

The CDR3 sequence: CASSLAGRTGETQYF. CDR3 in DNA: TGTGCCAGCAGCTTGGCAGGGAGGACTGGAGAGACCCAGTACTTC. The chain couples TRBV5-4 to TRBJ2-5, with D possibly being TRBD2 (6 bases). The CDR3 length is 15 residues. The germline V and J ends were trimmed by 0 bases and 4 bases, with 13 bases remaining between them. Germline V CDR1 and CDR2: SGHNT, YYREEE (reference sequence).

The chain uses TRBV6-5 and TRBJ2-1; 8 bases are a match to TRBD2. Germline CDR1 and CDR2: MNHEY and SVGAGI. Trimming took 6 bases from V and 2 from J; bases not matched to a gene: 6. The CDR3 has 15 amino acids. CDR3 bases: TGTGCCAGCAGCCCCACGGGGGGGCCCTACAATGAGCAGTTCTTC. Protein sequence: CASSPTGGPYNEQFF.

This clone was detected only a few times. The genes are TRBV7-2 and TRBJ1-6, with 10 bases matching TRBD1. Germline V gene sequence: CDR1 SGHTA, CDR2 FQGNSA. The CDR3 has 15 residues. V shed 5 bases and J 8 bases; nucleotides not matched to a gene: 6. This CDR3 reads CASSPTGGSDSPLHF. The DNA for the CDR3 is TGTGCCAGCAGCCCGACAGGGGGCTCAGATTCACCCCTCCACTTT.

The CDR3 DNA is TGTGCCAGTAGTCGCTCGGGAGGGGGGCGAGACACTGAAGCTTTCTTT. This translates into CASSRSGGGRDTEAFF. The chain joins TRBV19 to TRBJ1-1; D is perhaps TRBD1 (6 bases). Germline values: CDR1 LNHDA, CDR2 SQIVND (reference sequence). CDR3 length: 16 residues. V lost 5 bases and J 3 bases, leaving 19 bases between the germline ends.

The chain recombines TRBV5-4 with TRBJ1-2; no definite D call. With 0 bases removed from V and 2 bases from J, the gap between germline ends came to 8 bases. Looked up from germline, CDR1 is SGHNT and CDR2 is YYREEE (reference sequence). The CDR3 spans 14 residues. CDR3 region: CASSLVGLNYGYTF. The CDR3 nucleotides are TGTGCCAGCAGCTTGGTCGGTCTGAACTATGGCTACACCTTC.

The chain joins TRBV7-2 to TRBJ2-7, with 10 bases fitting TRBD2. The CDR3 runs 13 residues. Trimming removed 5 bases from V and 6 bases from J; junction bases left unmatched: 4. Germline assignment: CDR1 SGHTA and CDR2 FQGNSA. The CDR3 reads CASSQLAGFEQYV. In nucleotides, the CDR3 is TGTGCCAGCAGCCAACTAGCGGGGTTCGAGCAGTACGTC.

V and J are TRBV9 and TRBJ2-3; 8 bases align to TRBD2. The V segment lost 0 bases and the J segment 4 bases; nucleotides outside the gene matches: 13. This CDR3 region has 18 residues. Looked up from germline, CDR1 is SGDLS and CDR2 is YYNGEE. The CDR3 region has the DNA TGTGCCAGCAGCGTAGGGAGCGGGGGCCCCCGTACTTCAGATACGCAGTATTTT. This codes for CASSVGSGGPRTSDTQYF. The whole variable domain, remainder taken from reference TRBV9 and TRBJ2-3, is DSGVTQTPKHLITATGQRVTLRCSPRSGDLSVYWYQQSLDQGLQFLIQYYNGEERAKGNILERFSAQQFPDLHSELNLSSLELGDSALYFCASSVGSGGPRTSDTQYFGPGTRLTVL.

The CDR3 here is CASSYALFTDTQYF. The CDR3 nucleotides are TGTGCCAGCAGTTACGCGTTGTTCACAGATACGCAGTATTTT. The chain combines TRBV6-6 with TRBJ2-3; the D is unclear. V lost 2 bases to trimming and J lost 2 bases, with 8 bases between them. CDR1 MNHNY and CDR2 SVGAGI come from the germline V gene (reference sequence). The CDR3 sequence is 14 residues long.

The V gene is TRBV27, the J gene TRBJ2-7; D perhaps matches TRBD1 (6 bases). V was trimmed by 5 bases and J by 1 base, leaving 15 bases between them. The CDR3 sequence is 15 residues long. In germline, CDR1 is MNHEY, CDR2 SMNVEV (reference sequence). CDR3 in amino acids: CASSQSTGPSYEQYV. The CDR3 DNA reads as TGTGCCAGCAGTCAATCGACAGGACCTTCCTACGAGCAGTACGTC.